Below are 23 T cell receptor beta chains sequenced from a single sample in a study of blood T cell repertoires in COVID-19. Profiled with immunoSEQ multiplex PCR; TCRdb holds only in-frame clones, not every one. Counted here are more than 200,000 clones, about 79% occurring once; the ten biggest clones make up around 1.5%. Sequences were obtained from peripheral blood. The receptors shown here come from a woman in her 40s who had recovered from COVID-19.

This sequence joins TRBV13 and TRBJ2-7, with D possibly matching TRBD1 (6 bases). The CDR3 extends over 13 amino acids. V lost 4 bases, J lost 6 bases, and 13 bases lay in between. The V gene's germline CDR1 is PRHDT and CDR2 FYEKMQ (reference sequence). The CDR3 is CASSSGEGGEQYF. CDR3 in DNA: TGTGCCAGCAGCTCAGGCGAAGGGGGCGAGCAGTACTTC. The entire variable domain, with the rest obtained from reference TRBV13 and TRBJ2-7, is as follows: AAGVIQSPRHLIKEKRETATLKCYPIPRHDTVYWYQQGPGQDPQFLISFYEKMQSDKGSIPDRFSAQQFSDYHSELNMSSLELGDSALYFCASSSGEGGEQYFGPGTRLTVT.

A few counts support this clone. The genes are TRBV5-1 and TRBJ2-7; 7 bases are shared with TRBD1. V dropped 2 bases and J dropped 0; count of bases not matched to a gene: 5. Germline CDR1 reads SGHRS; CDR2 reads YFSETQ. The CDR3 extends over 15 amino acids. The DNA of the CDR3 is TGCGCCAGCAGCTTAGGACAGGCAACCTCCTACGAGCAGTACTTC. Protein sequence: CASSLGQATSYEQYF. The whole variable domain, remainder taken from reference TRBV5-1 and TRBJ2-7, is KAGVTQTPRYLIKTRGQQVTLSCSPISGHRSVSWYQQTPGQGLQFLFEYFSETQRNKGNFPGRFSGRQFSNSRSEMNVSTLELGDSALYLCASSLGQATSYEQYFGPGTRLTVT.

The chain combines TRBV10-3 with TRBJ2-1, with 8 bases aligning to TRBD1. The CDR3 is made up of 14 amino acids. V lost 6 bases to trimming and J lost 4 bases; unmatched junction nucleotides: 5. Per germline, CDR1 ENHRY and CDR2 SYGVKD. The CDR3 DNA reads as TGTGCCATCAGCATGACAGGGGCATACAATGAGCAGTTCTTC. This sequence encodes CAISMTGAYNEQFF.

The genes are TRBV7-2 and TRBJ2-1, with D possibly TRBD2 on 5 matching bases. Between the trimmed V and J ends, which lost 6 bases and 10 bases, there was a span of 16 bases. Germline V gene sequence: CDR1 SGHTA, CDR2 FQGNSA. The CDR3 runs 13 residues. The CDR3 DNA is TGTGCCAGCAGAAACCCGCCAGGAGGAGAGCAGTTCTTC. Its translation is CASRNPPGGEQFF.

This clone has only one observation. The chain has TRBV5-6 and TRBJ2-7, with D hard to call. The CDR3 extends over 13 amino acids. The germline CDR1 and CDR2 sequences are SGHDT and YYEEEE. Trimming cost V 2 bases and J 5 bases, with 11 bases left between them. CDR3 in DNA: TGTGCCAGCAGCTTAGGCCGGAGTCACGAGCAGTACTTC. Translating gives CASSLGRSHEQYF.

The rearrangement joins TRBV6-5 to TRBJ1-1, with D possibly matching TRBD1 (5 bases). Germline values: CDR1 MNHEY, CDR2 SVGAGI. The V end was cut by 6 bases, the J end by 1 base, with 15 bases between. The CDR3 has 15 residues. Here the CDR3 reads CASRLHLGGNTEAFF. The CDR3 bases are TGTGCCAGCAGGTTACATCTGGGGGGGAACACTGAAGCTTTCTTT.

CDR3 loop: CASSRAGVSYEQYF. CDR3 DNA sequence: TGCGCCAGCAGCCGAGCAGGGGTCTCCTACGAGCAGTACTTC. J is TRBJ2-7 and V is TRBV5-1, with D perhaps matching TRBD1 (6 bases). The germline V and J ends were trimmed by 4 bases and 0 bases, with 11 bases remaining between them. The CDR3 runs 14 residues. Germline V gene data show CDR1 as SGHRS and CDR2 as YFSETQ.

V and J are TRBV5-1 and TRBJ2-7; 9 nucleotides line up with TRBD1. The CDR3 runs 16 residues. V was clipped by 0 bases and J by 5 bases; unmatched bases: 9. Germline assignment: CDR1 SGHRS and CDR2 YFSETQ. The CDR3 here is CASSLERQGGLDEQYF. The CDR3 DNA reads TGCGCCAGCAGCTTGGAGAGACAGGGGGGTCTGGACGAGCAGTACTTC. Based on the CDR3 plus reference TRBV5-1 and TRBJ2-7, the full variable domain is KAGVTQTPRYLIKTRGQQVTLSCSPISGHRSVSWYQQTPGQGLQFLFEYFSETQRNKGNFPGRFSGRQFSNSRSEMNVSTLELGDSALYLCASSLERQGGLDEQYFGPGTRLTVT.

The chain has TRBV28 and TRBJ2-5; D gene uncertain. The CDR3 loop spans 15 amino acids. The germline V gene encodes CDR1 MDHEN and CDR2 SYDVKM. V gave up 3 bases and J gave up 4 bases, with 15 bases separating them. The CDR3 sequence is CASSLALALIETQYF. Here the CDR3 DNA reads TGTGCCAGCAGTTTGGCCCTGGCTTTAATAGAGACCCAGTACTTC.

The chain combines TRBV5-1 with TRBJ2-6; D is possibly TRBD2 (5 bases). The CDR3 runs to 17 residues. V lost 2 bases, J lost 0 bases, and 12 bases lay in between. In germline, CDR1 is SGHRS, CDR2 YFSETQ. The CDR3 spells CASSLRPGISGANVLTF. CDR3 nucleotides: TGCGCCAGCAGCTTAAGACCGGGGATCTCTGGGGCCAACGTCCTGACTTTC.

The rearrangement links TRBV7-2 to TRBJ1-1, with 7 bases identical to TRBD1. Trimming cost V 4 bases and J 4 bases; bases outside gene matches: 12. There are 16 residues in the CDR3. Looked up from germline, CDR1 is SGHTA and CDR2 is FQGNSA. The CDR3 sequence: CASSWYLTGSGTEAFF. In nucleotides, the CDR3 is TGTGCCAGCAGCTGGTACCTGACAGGGTCGGGCACTGAAGCTTTCTTT.

This clone was seen once. The gene calls are TRBV7-8 and TRBJ1-1; 7 positions agree with TRBD1. Trimming took 5 bases from V and 7 from J; bases not matched to a gene: 7. The CDR3 runs to 13 residues. Per the germline V gene, CDR1 is SGHVS and CDR2 is FQNEAQ. The CDR3 loop is CASSPLRDSEAFF. CDR3 sequence (DNA): TGTGCCAGCAGCCCCCTTCGGGACAGTGAAGCTTTCTTT.

The CDR3 DNA is TGTGCCATCAGTGACGGTACTAACTATGGCTACACCTTC. This translates into CAISDGTNYGYTF. The chain carries TRBV10-3 and TRBJ1-2; D unclear. Per the germline V gene, CDR1 is ENHRY and CDR2 is SYGVKD. Trimming stripped 3 bases from V and 0 bases from J, with 5 bases between. The CDR3 has 13 amino acids.

The chain's CDR3 is CASSLDSTVVENEKLFF. Here the CDR3 DNA reads TGTGCCAGCAGCTTAGATTCAACGGTTGTAGAAAATGAAAAACTGTTTTTT. V and J are TRBV7-9 and TRBJ1-4; D is uncertain. This CDR3 is built from 17 residues. The ends were cut back, 1 base at V and 5 bases at J, with 17 bases in the middle. Germline V gene data show CDR1 as SEHNR and CDR2 as FQNEAQ (reference sequence).

The chain links TRBV27 to TRBJ2-2; 7 bases are shared with TRBD2. V lost 6 bases, J lost 10 bases, and 11 bases stayed unmatched. The CDR3 extends over 14 amino acids. Germline-derived CDR1 and CDR2 are MNHEY and SMNVEV (reference sequence). This CDR3 is CASRLYGGVEELFF. Written as DNA, the CDR3 is TGTGCCAGCAGACTTTATGGGGGGGTGGAGGAGCTGTTTTTT.

The chain uses TRBV6-5 and TRBJ2-5; possibly TRBD1 for D (5 bases). The CDR3 length is 14 residues. Between the trimmed V and J ends, which lost 6 bases and 5 bases, there was a span of 16 bases. Looked up from germline, CDR1 is MNHEY and CDR2 is SVGAGI. The CDR3 DNA is TGTGCCAGCAGCACGTACAGGTCGCAGGAGACCCAGTACTTC. This encodes CASSTYRSQETQYF.

The table lists this clone with a count of one. The chain links TRBV24-1 to TRBJ2-5, with 8 bases matching TRBD1. Trimming took 2 bases from V and 4 from J; bases not matched to a gene: 8. The CDR3 covers 16 residues. In germline, CDR1 is KGHDR, CDR2 SFDVKD. Written as DNA, the CDR3 is TGTGCCACCAGTGATTCGGGGCAGGGGGCCGGAGAGACCCAGTACTTC. Its protein product is CATSDSGQGAGETQYF.

The chain joins TRBV11-3 to TRBJ2-7; 14 bases map to TRBD2. J gave up 3 bases and V 2 bases, and 12 bases lay outside the gene matches. Germline V CDR1 and CDR2: SGHNT, YENEEA. The CDR3 totals 19 residues. The DNA for the CDR3 is TGTGCCAGCAGCTTATCCGGGACTAGCGGGGGTGGGAGAGGCTACGAGCAGTACTTC. Its protein is CASSLSGTSGGGRGYEQYF.

The rearrangement links TRBV23-1 to TRBJ2-5; 8 positions agree with TRBD1. TRBV23-1 is reported as an ORF; its role is uncertain. V lost 0 bases, J lost 9 bases, and 12 bases stayed unmatched. This CDR3 comprises 16 residues. CDR3 in amino acids: CASSQSWRDRISAQYF. The CDR3 DNA follows: TGCGCCAGCAGTCAATCGTGGAGGGACAGGATAAGCGCCCAGTACTTC.

About this clone itself: The sample carries other DNA sequences with the same CDR3. The V gene is TRBV18, the J gene TRBJ1-5, with a tentative D call TRBD1 (5 bases). V lost 6 bases to trimming and J lost 0 bases, with 12 bases between them. This CDR3 has 15 amino acids. The germline V gene encodes CDR1 KGHSH and CDR2 LQKENI. The CDR3 nucleotides are TGTGCCAGCTCTCTCGACAGAGATAGCAATCAGCCCCAGCATTTT. Amino acid sequence: CASSLDRDSNQPQHF.

J is TRBJ2-7 and V is TRBV5-5, with 9 bases fitting TRBD2. Germline values: CDR1 SGHKS, CDR2 YYEKEE (reference sequence). The trim removed 4 bases at V and 5 bases at J, leaving 16 bases unmatched. The CDR3 spans 17 residues. CDR3 sequence (DNA): TGTGCCAGCAGCCGCCTCGGCGGGGGGGCTAATTTAAACGAGCAGTACTTC. It encodes CASSRLGGGANLNEQYF.

The chain is built from TRBV9 and TRBJ2-5, with D tentatively TRBD2 (6 bases). From germline, CDR1 is SGDLS and CDR2 YYNGEE. The CDR3 is made up of 14 amino acids. V lost 4 bases and J lost 2, with 12 bases in between. CDR3 sequence reads: CASSPLAVQETQYF. The CDR3 DNA follows: TGTGCCAGCAGCCCACTAGCAGTTCAAGAGACCCAGTACTTC.

The rearrangement links TRBV19 to TRBJ2-3, with 15 bases matching TRBD2. Trimming cost V 5 bases and J 2 bases; bases outside gene matches: 8. The CDR3 is 18 residues long. Germline lookup yields CDR1 LNHDA and CDR2 SQIVND (reference sequence). The CDR3 spells CASSLGLAGGRVTDTQYF. The CDR3 nucleotides read TGTGCCAGTAGTCTTGGACTAGCGGGGGGGCGGGTCACAGATACGCAGTATTTT.